This T cell receptor (beta chain) is drawn from a study of CD8 T cells in ankylosing spondylitis. General study findings and limits: Matched ankylosing spondylitis synovial fluid reportedly showed significant enrichment of disease-linked clones. Among TCR beta sequences, a motif of several highly homologous variants appeared characteristic of ankylosing spondylitis blood.

MiXCR was run by TCRdb on the 5' RACE reads, yielding one entry per CDR3 protein. Of about 150,000 distinct CDR3 sequences listed, roughly 30% are singletons. The CDR3 runs to 14 residues. The V end lost 6 bases, the J end lost 4 bases, and 15 bases lay between the germline ends. Per germline, CDR1 ENHRY and CDR2 SYGVKD. This clonotype has ten or more counts. Its cognate antigen is unknown. The sequence came from a male donor with ankylosing spondylitis. The source material was synovial fluid, either unsorted or a sorted T cell fraction (not recorded which). J is TRBJ1-1 and V is TRBV10-3, with D perhaps TRBD1 (5 bases). CDR3 coding DNA: TGTGCCATCAGGGGGACGGGGGGTGGCACTGAAGCTTTCTTT. Translation: CAIRGTGGGTEAFF.